The 13 T cell receptor beta chains below come from one sample, sequenced in a study of CD8 T cells in ankylosing spondylitis. Each CDR3 protein gets one entry after TCRdb re-called the 5' RACE reads with MiXCR. Among tens of thousands of distinct CDR3 sequences listed, over 4% were seen once. Sample: blood, either unsorted or a sorted T cell fraction (not recorded which). Source of these receptors: a male donor with ankylosing spondylitis or in good health (not recorded which).

This clonotype has a count of ten or more. V gene TRBV7-2 combines with J gene TRBJ2-3, with D hard to call. Per germline, CDR1 SGHTA and CDR2 FQGNSA. Trimming stripped 5 bases from V and 0 bases from J, with 6 bases between. The CDR3 has 13 amino acids. The CDR3 reads CASSQLSTDTQYF. The CDR3 region has the DNA TGTGCCAGCAGCCAACTGAGCACAGATACGCAGTATTTT.

This clonotype has at least ten counts. The CDR3 is CASRGTGQHGYTF. Here the CDR3 DNA reads TGTGCCAGCAGGGGAACAGGGCAACATGGCTACACCTTC. The chain uses TRBV27 and TRBJ1-2; the D gene is possibly TRBD1 (6 bases). This CDR3 has 13 residues. V lost 6 bases, J lost 6 bases, and 14 bases lay in between. Germline CDR1 is MNHEY and CDR2 is SMNVEV (reference sequence).

This clonotype was counted ten times or more. CDR3 loop: CASSLARYTEAFF. The CDR3 DNA is TGTGCCAGCAGCTTGGCTCGGTACACTGAAGCTTTCTTT. The chain joins TRBV5-6 to TRBJ1-1, with D unresolved. The germline V gene has CDR1 SGHDT and CDR2 YYEEEE. The germline V and J ends were trimmed by 0 bases and 3 bases, with 6 bases remaining between them. This CDR3 comprises 13 residues.

This clonotype has at least ten counts. The chain is built from TRBV7-2 and TRBJ1-1; 8 positions agree with TRBD1. CDR3 length: 15 residues. Trimming cost V 5 bases and J 1 base; bases outside gene matches: 6. Germline values: CDR1 SGHTA, CDR2 FQGNSA. CDR3 sequence (DNA): TGTGCCAGCAGCGCAAGACAGGGGTCGAACACTGAAGCTTTCTTT. Translating gives CASSARQGSNTEAFF.

At least ten counts were recorded for this clonotype. The chain carries TRBV5-1 and TRBJ2-5; TRBD1 matches 7 bases. There are 13 residues in the CDR3. Per germline, CDR1 SGHRS and CDR2 YFSETQ. V was clipped by 3 bases and J by 9 bases; unmatched bases: 8. The CDR3 region is CASSSDREKSQYF. DNA of the CDR3: TGCGCCAGCAGCTCAGACAGGGAGAAGTCCCAGTACTTC.

This clonotype has at least ten counts. J is TRBJ1-5 and V is TRBV2; D remains unclear. V gave up 6 bases and J gave up 0 bases, with 12 bases separating them. The CDR3 totals 15 residues. Germline assignment: CDR1 SNHLY and CDR2 FYNNEI. CDR3 in amino acids: CASRGPDYSNQPQHF. CDR3 nucleotides: TGTGCCAGCAGAGGGCCCGATTATAGCAATCAGCCCCAGCATTTT.

V usage is TRBV7-2 and J usage is TRBJ2-3, with D unresolved. In germline, CDR1 is SGHTA, CDR2 FQGNSA. V lost 2 bases, J lost 2 bases, and 8 bases lay in between. The CDR3 length is 14 residues. The CDR3, as DNA: TGTGCCAGCAGCTTAAGGCCAAACACAGATACGCAGTATTTT. Its protein product is CASSLRPNTDTQYF.

The chain carries TRBV7-2 and TRBJ1-2; D ambiguous. Germline CDR1 is SGHTA and CDR2 is FQGNSA. There are 15 residues in the CDR3. V was clipped by 0 bases and J by 8 bases, with 16 bases between them. The CDR3 spells CASSLAQPTGRGYTF. The CDR3 coding sequence is TGTGCCAGCAGCTTAGCGCAACCAACCGGGAGGGGCTACACCTTC.

This clonotype occurred many times. The chain recombines TRBV10-3 with TRBJ2-5; D remains unclear. Trimming cost V 11 bases and J 2 bases, with 12 bases left between them. Germline CDR1 is ENHRY and CDR2 is SYGVKD. The CDR3 contains 12 residues. This CDR3 is CAATGSQETQYF. The CDR3 region has the DNA TGTGCCGCCACTGGCAGTCAAGAGACCCAGTACTTC.

Ten or more counts support this clonotype. V usage is TRBV6-5 and J usage is TRBJ1-5; maybe TRBD1 (5 bases). This CDR3 has 15 amino acids. Looked up from germline, CDR1 is MNHEY and CDR2 is SVGAGI. The ends were cut back, 0 bases at V and 4 bases at J, with 10 bases in the middle. CDR3 bases: TGTGCCAGCAGTTACTCCGGGACGTCGAATCAGCCCCAGCATTTT. Translating gives CASSYSGTSNQPQHF.

In regard to this clonotype: This may come from a read error, since a much larger clone is one base off. The chain uses TRBV11-2 and TRBJ1-1, with 9 bases aligning to TRBD1. Germline V gives CDR1 SGHAT, CDR2 FQNNGV. The CDR3 loop spans 14 amino acids. The CDR3 region has the DNA TGTGCCAGCTCCGGACAGGGGATGAACATTGAAGCTTTCTTT. This codes for CASSGQGMNIEAFF.

The table lists this clonotype with many counts. The chain is built from TRBV20-1 and TRBJ1-5, with 7 bases identical to TRBD1. Trimming at V came to 5 bases and at J to 0 bases, leaving 7 bases not matched to a gene. Germline CDR1 and CDR2: DFQATT and SNEGSKA (reference sequence). This CDR3 region has 15 residues. The CDR3 coding sequence is TGCAGTGCTTATTTAAGACAGGGTAGCAATCAGCCCCAGCATTTT. Translated: CSAYLRQGSNQPQHF.

There are many counts of this clonotype. The J gene is TRBJ1-5, the V gene TRBV7-2; D uncertain. The CDR3 contains 13 residues. V lost 3 bases to trimming and J lost 1 base, with 4 bases between them. Germline CDR1 SGHTA, CDR2 FQGNSA. CDR3 sequence: CASSFRSNQPQHF. CDR3 DNA sequence: TGTGCCAGCAGCTTTCGCAGCAATCAGCCCCAGCATTTT.